Presented here are 25 T cell receptor beta chains from one specimen sequenced in a study of technical replicates of blood from four donors. Clones were read by immunoSEQ multiplex PCR, and TCRdb kept only the in-frame ones, dropping some. Seen here are roughly 76,000 clones, about 90% observed once, and the top ten hold approximately 0.4%. Sample: T cells isolated from PBMCs. Receptors were obtained from a human donor in good health. Some clones in this sample may be carry-over from other donors' samples.

The rearrangement joins TRBV5-4 to TRBJ1-4; D is undetermined. The germline CDR1 and CDR2 sequences are SGHNT and YYREEE (reference sequence). The germline V and J ends were trimmed by 1 base and 7 bases, with 14 bases remaining between them. This CDR3 contains 15 residues. DNA for the CDR3: TGTGCCAGCAGCTTGTCGGGAACTTCAGGTGAAAAACTGTTTTTT. As protein: CASSLSGTSGEKLFF. The variable domain in full, with the rest retrieved from reference TRBV5-4 and TRBJ1-4, is ETGVTQSPTHLIKTRGQQVTLRCSSQSGHNTVSWYQQALGQGPQFIFQYYREEENGRGNFPPRFSGLQFPNYSSELNVNALELDDSALYLCASSLSGTSGEKLFFGSGTQLSVL.

A single count supports this clone. The V gene is TRBV5-1, the J gene TRBJ1-3; maybe TRBD1 (5 bases). The CDR3 is 14 residues long. V lost 0 bases and J 3 bases, leaving 7 bases between the germline ends. The germline V gene encodes CDR1 SGHRS and CDR2 YFSETQ. The CDR3 DNA is TGCGCCAGCAGCTTGGGGGGCGGTGGAAACACCATATATTTT. Protein product: CASSLGGGGNTIYF.

V and J are TRBV30 and TRBJ2-5; a weak D match, TRBD1 (5 bases). The CDR3 sequence is 14 residues long. Germline-derived CDR1 and CDR2 are GTSNPN and SVGIG (reference sequence). The V and J ends lost 2 bases and 5 bases respectively, with 15 bases between them. In DNA form, the CDR3 reads TGTGCCTGGAGTCTTGGACAATTGCGGGAGACCCAGTACTTC. Translation: CAWSLGQLRETQYF.

The genes are TRBV7-9 and TRBJ2-1; 8 bases agree with TRBD1. The ends lost 4 bases at V and 7 bases at J; junction bases unmatched: 3. The CDR3 loop spans 13 amino acids. Per the germline V gene, CDR1 is SEHNR and CDR2 is FQNEAQ (reference sequence). The CDR3 loop is CASSWTGRNEQFF. DNA for the CDR3: TGTGCCAGCAGCTGGACAGGGCGTAATGAGCAGTTCTTC.

J is TRBJ2-1 and V is TRBV4-3, with D uncertain. Germline loops: CDR1 LGHNA, CDR2 YSLEER. There are 12 residues in the CDR3. V lost 2 bases, J lost 11 bases, and 10 bases lay in between. The CDR3 is CASSQLPSKQFF. CDR3 in DNA: TGCGCCAGCAGCCAACTACCTAGTAAGCAGTTCTTC.

J is TRBJ2-7 and V is TRBV19; 10 positions match TRBD2. The CDR3 sequence is 16 residues long. Germline V gene data show CDR1 as LNHDA and CDR2 as SQIVND (reference sequence). The J segment lost 3 bases and the V segment lost 1 base, leaving 6 bases of the junction unmatched. The CDR3 region is CASSIGGLAGVYEQYF. CDR3 in DNA: TGTGCCAGTAGTATAGGGGGTCTAGCGGGAGTCTACGAGCAGTACTTC.

The chain combines TRBV6-6 with TRBJ2-1, with D possibly TRBD2 on 5 matching bases. CDR3 length: 13 amino acids. Trimming left V 6 bases short and J 2 bases short, with 8 bases between. CDR1 is MNHNY and CDR2 is SVGAGI in the germline V gene (reference sequence). CDR3 sequence: CASSHGTYNEQFF. The CDR3 DNA is TGTGCCAGCAGCCACGGGACCTACAATGAGCAGTTCTTC.

A word on this clone: Other DNA sequences of this sample code for an identical CDR3. The chain has TRBV5-1 and TRBJ2-1; a weak D match, TRBD1 (5 bases). The CDR3 sequence is 14 residues long. The germline V and J ends were trimmed by 0 bases and 3 bases, with 7 bases remaining between them. CDR1 and CDR2 (germline): SGHRS, YFSETQ. The CDR3 here is CASSLGQGYNEQFF. The CDR3 region has the DNA TGCGCCAGCAGCTTGGGGCAGGGCTACAATGAGCAGTTCTTC.

The V gene is TRBV27, the J gene TRBJ2-7; no reliable D call. The V gene's germline CDR1 is MNHEY and CDR2 SMNVEV (reference sequence). This CDR3 region has 13 residues. V lost 8 bases, J lost 0 bases, and 11 bases lay in between. The CDR3 sequence: CASGGHGSYEQYF. The CDR3 DNA is TGTGCCAGCGGCGGCCATGGCTCCTACGAGCAGTACTTC.

The chain recombines TRBV11-2 with TRBJ2-2; TRBD2 agrees at 9 bases. Germline CDR1 and CDR2: SGHAT and FQNNGV. The CDR3 is 15 residues long. Trimming at V came to 4 bases and at J to 3 bases, leaving 3 bases not matched to a gene. In DNA form, the CDR3 reads TGTGCCAGCAGCTCAATAGCGGGAGACACCGGGGAGCTGTTTTTT. It specifies CASSSIAGDTGELFF.

The J gene is TRBJ1-2, the V gene TRBV6-1; 8 bases are a match to TRBD1. Per germline, CDR1 MNHNS and CDR2 SASEGT. This CDR3 has 14 residues. The ends lost 6 bases at V and 8 bases at J; junction bases unmatched: 11. Written as DNA, the CDR3 is TGTGCCAGCAGGGAAACAGGGGGGATGCGGGGCTACACCTTC. This gives the protein CASRETGGMRGYTF.

This chain uses TRBV7-6 with TRBJ2-7; D might be TRBD1 (5 bases). The CDR3 has 14 residues. Trimming removed 2 bases at V and 2 bases at J, with 10 bases between. The V gene's germline CDR1 is SGHVS and CDR2 FNYEAQ. The CDR3 DNA sequence: TGTGCCAGCAGCTTAAATCCAGGGACCTACGAGCAGTACTTC. Translation gives CASSLNPGTYEQYF.

The chain couples TRBV9 to TRBJ2-1; 9 positions agree with TRBD1. Germline-derived CDR1 and CDR2 are SGDLS and YYNGEE. The ends lost 3 bases at V and 8 bases at J; junction bases unmatched: 9. CDR3 length: 15 residues. CDR3 protein: CASSAGDRVGYEQFF. In nucleotides, the CDR3 is TGTGCCAGCAGCGCCGGGGACAGGGTAGGCTATGAGCAGTTCTTC.

This rearrangement joins TRBV9 to TRBJ1-1; 8 bases are a match to TRBD1. The V gene end was trimmed by 0 bases and the J gene end by 2 bases; junction bases not matched to a gene: 6. The CDR3 has 16 amino acids. Looked up from germline, CDR1 is SGDLS and CDR2 is YYNGEE. The CDR3 DNA reads TGTGCCAGCAGCGTAGCCTTTGACAGGGGCAACACTGAAGCTTTCTTT. This translates into CASSVAFDRGNTEAFF.

The chain has TRBV28 and TRBJ1-2, with 8 bases aligning to TRBD1. This CDR3 region has 14 residues. Germline V gene sequence: CDR1 MDHEN, CDR2 SYDVKM. The trim removed 6 bases at V and 0 bases at J, leaving 3 bases unmatched. The CDR3 loop reads CASRGTGPNYGYTF. In nucleotides, the CDR3 is TGTGCCAGCAGGGGGACAGGTCCTAACTATGGCTACACCTTC.

The chain links TRBV9 to TRBJ1-3; weak D call: TRBD1 (6 bases). Germline V gives CDR1 SGDLS, CDR2 YYNGEE. Trimming stripped 0 bases from V and 2 bases from J, with 12 bases between. CDR3 size: 16 residues. The CDR3, as DNA: TGTGCCAGCAGCGTAGGAGGGGGTACGGCTGGAAACACCATATATTTT. Amino acids: CASSVGGGTAGNTIYF. The full variable domain, with the rest looked up from reference TRBV9 and TRBJ1-3, is DSGVTQTPKHLITATGQRVTLRCSPRSGDLSVYWYQQSLDQGLQFLIQYYNGEERAKGNILERFSAQQFPDLHSELNLSSLELGDSALYFCASSVGGGTAGNTIYFGEGSWLTVV.

The chain couples TRBV4-1 to TRBJ2-7, with 10 bases identical to TRBD1. Germline values: CDR1 MGHRA, CDR2 YSYEKL. The trim removed 0 bases at V and 5 bases at J, leaving 7 bases unmatched. The CDR3 length is 16 residues. This CDR3 is CASSQDPDRGVDEQYF. The CDR3 DNA follows: TGCGCCAGCAGCCAAGATCCGGACAGGGGGGTCGACGAGCAGTACTTC.

This chain connects TRBV27 to TRBJ2-3; D gene uncertain. This CDR3 is built from 14 residues. Trimming shortened V by 4 bases and J by 0 bases, and 8 bases separated the two germline ends. The germline CDR1 and CDR2 sequences are MNHEY and SMNVEV (reference sequence). The CDR3 nucleotides are TGTGCCAGCAGTTGGCGGTCTAGCACAGATACGCAGTATTTT. This encodes CASSWRSSTDTQYF.

This chain links TRBV29-1 with TRBJ1-5; a possible D gene is TRBD1 (6 bases). V gave up 4 bases and J gave up 5 bases, with 9 bases separating them. CDR3 length: 12 amino acids. Germline CDR1 SQVTM, CDR2 ANQGSEA. The DNA of the CDR3 is TGCAGCGTTGTGACAGGCGATCAGCCCCAGCATTTT. Translation: CSVVTGDQPQHF.

The chain uses TRBV19 and TRBJ2-1; D possibly corresponds to TRBD2 (5 bases). Germline CDR1 is LNHDA and CDR2 is SQIVND (reference sequence). This CDR3 region has 14 residues. V lost 1 base and J 6 bases, leaving 10 bases between the germline ends. The CDR3 DNA follows: TGTGCCAGTAGTATAGCGGGAAGTCCCAATGAGCAGTTCTTC. Its translation: CASSIAGSPNEQFF.

J is TRBJ2-5 and V is TRBV6-1; TRBD2 agrees at 10 bases. V was clipped by 1 base and J by 5 bases; unmatched bases: 10. CDR3 length: 17 residues. The germline CDR1 and CDR2 sequences are MNHNS and SASEGT. CDR3 protein: CASSEGLRLAGDETQYF. The CDR3 nucleotides are TGTGCCAGCAGTGAAGGTCTTCGCCTAGCGGGAGATGAGACCCAGTACTTC.

The chain uses TRBV4-2 and TRBJ2-2; the match to TRBD2 covers 9 bases. V shed 4 bases, J shed 2 bases, and the junction held 8 bases outside the gene matches. Germline-derived CDR1 and CDR2 are LGHNA and YNFKEQ. The CDR3 has 17 amino acids. The CDR3 DNA follows: TGTGCCAGCAGCCTGGGGCTAGCGGGGATTAACACCGGGGAGCTGTTTTTT. This translates into CASSLGLAGINTGELFF.

The chain uses TRBV10-3 and TRBJ2-7; tentatively, D is TRBD1 (6 bases). The CDR3 is 16 amino acids. Germline CDR1 ENHRY, CDR2 SYGVKD. The V gene lost 2 bases and the J gene lost 0 bases, with 14 bases spanning the gap. CDR3 nucleotides: TGTGCCATCAGTGAGACTGGACAGTTGAGCTCCTACGAGCAGTACTTC. Translated: CAISETGQLSSYEQYF.

This sequence joins TRBV5-1 and TRBJ1-3; a weak D match, TRBD1 (6 bases). The CDR3 is 16 residues long. CDR1 is SGHRS, CDR2 YFSETQ, per germline. V was cut by 7 bases and J by 0 bases, with 17 bases left in between. The CDR3 sequence: CASALQTGLSGNTIYF. The DNA for the CDR3 is TGCGCCAGCGCCCTTCAGACAGGCCTCTCTGGAAACACCATATATTTT.

The chain uses TRBV28 and TRBJ2-3; TRBD2 matches at 11 bases. J was trimmed by 4 bases and V by 5 bases; bases with no gene match: 11. The germline CDR1 and CDR2 sequences are MDHEN and SYDVKM. The CDR3 is 17 amino acids. The CDR3 region is CASSPYSSGRWADTQYF. The CDR3 DNA reads TGTGCCAGCAGTCCTTACTCTAGCGGGAGGTGGGCAGATACGCAGTATTTT. The full variable domain, its missing parts supplied by reference TRBV28 and TRBJ2-3, is DVKVTQSSRYLVKRTGEKVFLECVQDMDHENMFWYRQDPGLGLRLIYFSYDVKMKEKGDIPEGYSVSREKKERFSLILESASTNQTSMYLCASSPYSSGRWADTQYFGPGTRLTVL.